A selection of T cell receptor beta chains follows, all from one sample in a study of blood T cell repertoires in COVID-19. Data came from immunoSEQ multiplex PCR; TCRdb stores just in-frame clones and leaves some out. Here the sample spans 150,000 or so clones, more than 80% being singletons. What was sequenced was peripheral blood. These receptor sequences come from a man aged 18-30 years with COVID-19, enrolled during active disease. The CDR3 runs from the conserved cysteine through the conserved F or W. Fields, in order: clone size, V gene, CDR3 protein. Some rows mark clone size as missing; the rest say once, few, many or name a class of expanded clone.

>once|TRBV6-5
CASSYSISSYTQYF
>once|TRBV7-2
CASSSQYEQYF
>NA|TRBV7-7
CASSIGGGGTDTQYF
>once|TRBV2
CASSESRGMNTEAFF
>NA|TRBV5-6
CASSSFGQRLNYGYTF
>NA|TRBV24-1
CATSDRGDQPQHF
>NA|TRBV11-2
CASSLGGRDYEQYF
>once|TRBV14
CASSQIGTSGASYEQYF
>NA|TRBV5-4
CASGAGANEAFF
>NA|TRBV28
CASSLYTTSGPDTQYF
>NA|TRBV7-8
CASSPRRVRQGRTGELFF
>NA|TRBV30
CAWNRDQETQYF
>NA|TRBV6-5
CASSTAQMNYGYTF
>NA|TRBV19
CASRPSHGQGYGYTF
>few|TRBV18
CASSQDRTMTGELFF
>NA|TRBV5-6
CASSEGSPYEQYF
>NA|TRBV6-1
CASSEEKDRNGYTF
>once|TRBV9
CASRDLSGSSTDTQYF
>once|TRBV11-2
CASSFQGAAEAFF
>NA|TRBV3-1/TRBV3-2
CASSHSREGRGLFGYTF
>few|TRBV11-3
CASSGAGGNTGELFF
>NA|TRBV24-1
CATSGSASYEQYF
>once|TRBV4-2
CASSQDLLAGDSEQFF
>NA|TRBV11-2
CASSLPRLSSYEQYF
>NA|TRBV6-2/TRBV6-3
CASSFLETSGLLAKNIQYF
>NA|TRBV5-6
CASSLVGGRGETQYF
>NA|TRBV16
CASSRLRGSYEQYF
>NA|TRBV6-2/TRBV6-3
CASSSDRAGANVLTF
>NA|TRBV28
CAVVAPSTDTQYF
>NA|TRBV2
CASGSLAGRSYEQYF
>few|TRBV24-1
CATSDGTEAFF
>NA|TRBV9
CASSGQGPYGYTF
>NA|TRBV28
CASSWTGGNYGYTF
>NA|TRBV7-2
CASSLESPGELFF
>NA|TRBV28
CASSYPQIRRGSGYTF
>NA|TRBV18
CASSPRAGTVNTGELFF
>NA|TRBV30
CAWSPGLDYNEQFF
>NA|TRBV5-5
CASSFPSGTDTQYF
>NA|TRBV28
CASRRLVYTGELFF
>NA|TRBV7-7
CASSLDGTGQETQYF
>few|TRBV28
CASSRVIYGYTF
>NA|TRBV12-5
CASATSGAIYEQYF
>NA|TRBV5-6
CASSSAVSTDTQYF
>NA|TRBV6-5
CASSSPGQWLQYF
>NA|TRBV4-2
CASSQDLSGNYNEQFF
>NA|TRBV3-1/TRBV3-2
CASSQDAGLAGPPYF
>NA|TRBV4-3
CASSHSHYTDTQYF
>NA|TRBV18
CASSPFFGLAGVQETQYF
>NA|TRBV30
CAWSRVLFGQGNYGYTF
>NA|TRBV4-2
CASSQKTSGRYNEQFF
>NA|TRBV24-1
CATSDLDRDTNEQFF
>NA|TRBV10-3
CAISEGRGEAFF
>NA|TRBV5-5
CASSARQDTRGYYEQYF
>NA|TRBV9
CASSVEGRRESEQFF
>NA|TRBV15
CATSEQGPGELFF
>NA|TRBV11-1
CASSPSGAGTDTQYF
>NA|TRBV19
CASSPTGGNQPQHF
>once|TRBV27
CASSPGQREDADTQYF
>NA|TRBV9
CASSVGGQPRGYTF